The T cell receptor (beta chain) under discussion was sequenced for a study of shared clonotypes between healthy human individuals. Division of CD4+ cells produced a CD45RA+ naive subset and a CD45RA-negative memory subset. Roughly 33,000 T cell genomes, or roughly 200 ng DNA, went into the sorted-subset replicate PCRs. Produced via immunoSEQ multiplex PCR; TCRdb's table is partial and in-frame only. The sample holds about 2 million clones, around 95% seen once. The CDR3 spans 16 residues. General study points: The naive CD4 repertoires of a handful of donors were compared, and around 4.7% of clonotypes were shared.

A word on this clone: Its antigen is still unknown.

The sequence derives from a man aged 18 to 29 in good health. Material for sequencing was naive CD4+ T cells sorted from blood. Subset in this sample: CD45RA+ positively selected. This chain links TRBV21-1 with TRBJ2-7. TRBV21-1 is shown as a pseudogene. DNA for the CDR3: TGTGCCAGCACCTATTTTTACTGGACGGACTCCTACGAGCAGTACTTC. This encodes CASTYFYWTDSYEQYF.